Shown below are 4 T cell receptor beta chains from a single sample sequenced in a study of cytomegalovirus exposure and HLA in healthy donors. In the PCR, 60 Vbeta and 13 Jbeta primers were used. Generated by immunoSEQ multiplex PCR, the TCRdb table keeps only in-frame clones and is missing some. The table has roughly 100,000 clones, 74% seen once. Sequenced input: PBMCs. These receptors were obtained from a man aged 45-65 years in good health and CMV-seropositive.

This clone showed up just a few times. The junction and the germline gene differ at one end; a read error may be behind it. The rearrangement links TRBV5-6 to TRBJ2-4; D is perhaps TRBD2 (5 bases). Germline assignment: CDR1 SGHDT and CDR2 YYEEEE. The CDR3 is 16 amino acids. The CDR3, as DNA: TGTGCCAGCAGCTTGGGGTCCTCCCTAGCCAAAAACAGTCAGTACTTC. This encodes CASSLGSSLAKNSQYF.

Details on this clone: Other nucleotide sequences in the sample specify the same CDR3. This chain joins TRBV5-6 and TRBJ2-7; perhaps TRBD2 as D (6 bases). The germline CDR1 and CDR2 sequences are SGHDT and YYEEEE. CDR3 length equals 14 residues. V was shortened by 0 bases and J by 3 bases, with 10 bases between the two germline ends. CDR3 residues: CASSLAGRDYEQYF. The CDR3 DNA sequence: TGTGCCAGCAGCTTGGCCGGGCGGGACTACGAGCAGTACTTC.

This clone occurred a few times. The chain joins TRBV2 to TRBJ1-5, with a possible D match to TRBD1 (6 bases). CDR1 is SNHLY, CDR2 FYNNEI, per germline. The ends were cut back, 5 bases at V and 6 bases at J, with 14 bases in the middle. The CDR3 is 14 amino acids. The CDR3 region is CASSLQGWGQPQHF. CDR3 nucleotides: TGTGCCAGCAGTTTACAGGGTTGGGGTCAGCCCCAGCATTTT.

This chain uses TRBV6-1 with TRBJ1-1, with D possibly being TRBD1 (5 bases). The CDR3 covers 14 residues. Germline CDR1 is MNHNS and CDR2 is SASEGT. Trimming left V 3 bases short and J 3 bases short, with 11 bases between. The CDR3, as DNA: TGTGCCAGCAGTGAGATGACAGAGGACACTGAAGCTTTCTTT. Protein: CASSEMTEDTEAFF.